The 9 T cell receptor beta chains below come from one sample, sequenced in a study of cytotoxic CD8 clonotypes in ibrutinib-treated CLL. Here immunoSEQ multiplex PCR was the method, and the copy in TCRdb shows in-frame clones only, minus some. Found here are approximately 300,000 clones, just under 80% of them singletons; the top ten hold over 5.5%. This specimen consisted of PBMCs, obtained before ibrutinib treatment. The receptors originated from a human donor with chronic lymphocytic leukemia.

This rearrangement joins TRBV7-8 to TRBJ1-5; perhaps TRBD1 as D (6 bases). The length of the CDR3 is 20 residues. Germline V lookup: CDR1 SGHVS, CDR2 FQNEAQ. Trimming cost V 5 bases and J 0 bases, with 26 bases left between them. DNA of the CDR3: TGTGCCAGCAGCACAGGGAACCCCAATCTAAAAATCTATAGCAATCAGCCCCAGCATTTT. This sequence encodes CASSTGNPNLKIYSNQPQHF.

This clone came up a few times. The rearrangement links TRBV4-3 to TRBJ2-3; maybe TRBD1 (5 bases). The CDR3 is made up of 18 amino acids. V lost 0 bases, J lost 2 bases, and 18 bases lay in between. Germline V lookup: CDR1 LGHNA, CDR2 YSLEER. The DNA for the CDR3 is TGCGCCAGCAGCCAAGAAGAAATAGGACACGGATACACAGATACGCAGTATTTT. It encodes CASSQEEIGHGYTDTQYF.

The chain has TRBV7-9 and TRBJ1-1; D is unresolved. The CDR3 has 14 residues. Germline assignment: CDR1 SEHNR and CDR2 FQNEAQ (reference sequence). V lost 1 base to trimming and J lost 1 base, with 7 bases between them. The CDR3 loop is CASSLGPSNTEAFF. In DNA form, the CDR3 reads TGTGCCAGCAGCTTAGGGCCGTCGAACACTGAAGCTTTCTTT.

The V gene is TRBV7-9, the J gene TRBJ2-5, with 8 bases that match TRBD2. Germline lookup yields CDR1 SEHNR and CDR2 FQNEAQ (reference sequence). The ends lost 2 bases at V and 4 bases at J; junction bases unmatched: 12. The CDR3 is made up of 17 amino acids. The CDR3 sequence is CASSLRGSGRGGETQYF. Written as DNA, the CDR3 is TGTGCCAGCAGCTTAAGGGGCAGCGGGAGAGGAGGAGAGACCCAGTACTTC. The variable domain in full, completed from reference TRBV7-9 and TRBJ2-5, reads DTGVSQNPRHKITKRGQNVTFRCDPISEHNRLYWYRQTLGQGPEFLTYFQNEAQLEKSRLLSDRFSAERPKGSFSTLEIQRTEQGDSAMYLCASSLRGSGRGGETQYFGPGTRLLVL.

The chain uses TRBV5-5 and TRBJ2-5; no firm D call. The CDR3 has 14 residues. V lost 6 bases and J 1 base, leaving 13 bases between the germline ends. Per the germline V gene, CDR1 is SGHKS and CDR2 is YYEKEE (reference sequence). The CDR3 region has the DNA TGTGCCAGCACGATAAGAGCCGTCCAAGAGACCCAGTACTTC. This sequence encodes CASTIRAVQETQYF.

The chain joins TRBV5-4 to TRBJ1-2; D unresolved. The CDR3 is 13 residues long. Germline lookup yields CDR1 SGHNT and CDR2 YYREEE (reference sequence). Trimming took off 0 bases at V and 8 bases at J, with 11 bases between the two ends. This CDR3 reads CASSLVDNLGYTF. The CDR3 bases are TGTGCCAGCAGCTTGGTGGATAATTTGGGCTACACCTTC.

As DNA, the CDR3 is TGCAGCGTTGGGCTCCTATACAATGAGCAGTTCTTC. Translated, it gives CSVGLLYNEQFF. The rearrangement joins TRBV29-1 to TRBJ2-1; D not certain. Germline V gene sequence: CDR1 SQVTM, CDR2 ANQGSEA. With 4 bases removed from V and 4 bases from J, the gap between germline ends came to 8 bases. The CDR3 runs 12 residues.

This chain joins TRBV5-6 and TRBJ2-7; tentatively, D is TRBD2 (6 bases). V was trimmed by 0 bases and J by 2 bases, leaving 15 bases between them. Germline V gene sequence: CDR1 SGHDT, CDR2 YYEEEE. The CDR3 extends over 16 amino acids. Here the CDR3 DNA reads TGTGCCAGCAGCTTGGATCGAGCGGGCGCAGCCTACGAGCAGTACTTC. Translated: CASSLDRAGAAYEQYF.

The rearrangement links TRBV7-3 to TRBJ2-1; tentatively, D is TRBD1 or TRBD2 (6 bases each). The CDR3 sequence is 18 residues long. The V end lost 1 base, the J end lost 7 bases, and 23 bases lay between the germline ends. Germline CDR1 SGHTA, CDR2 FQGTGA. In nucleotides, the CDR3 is TGTGCCAGCAGCTTAAAAGGCCGCGGGACCGACAGGAGGAATGAGCAGTTCTTC. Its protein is CASSLKGRGTDRRNEQFF.